These 23 T cell receptor beta chains came from one sample sequenced in a study of T-cell memory formation after mild COVID-19. One entry per CDR3 protein results from TCRdb running MiXCR on the 5' RACE reads. The sample holds around 410,000 distinct CDR3 sequences, around 22% seen once. The sequenced sample was PBMCs or a T cell subset sorted from them (not recorded which). The origin of the receptors is an adult woman who had mild COVID-19 (a few samples of this study predate the infection). Cell type and time point are not known.

This chain uses TRBV25-1 with TRBJ1-2; maybe TRBD1 (6 bases). The germline CDR1 and CDR2 sequences are MGHDK and SYGVNS. Trimming shortened V by 6 bases and J by 8 bases, and 16 bases separated the two germline ends. CDR3 length: 13 amino acids. The DNA of the CDR3 is TGTGCCAGCAGAGGACAGCCCTCGGTCGGCTACACCTTC. Translated, it gives CASRGQPSVGYTF.

This clonotype was seen a few times. The chain uses TRBV5-1 and TRBJ2-7, with 10 bases matching TRBD1. This CDR3 contains 14 residues. From germline, CDR1 is SGHRS and CDR2 YFSETQ. With 2 bases clipped from V and 4 bases from J, the junction kept 3 bases outside the gene matches. The CDR3 loop reads CASSFGTGEYEQYF. The CDR3 DNA sequence: TGCGCCAGCAGCTTCGGGACAGGGGAATACGAGCAGTACTTC.

There are a few counts of this clonotype. This chain links TRBV5-1 with TRBJ1-6; no reliable D call. Trimming took 4 bases from V and 7 from J, leaving 9 bases between them. The CDR3 consists of 13 residues. Germline V CDR1 and CDR2: SGHRS, YFSETQ. The DNA of the CDR3 is TGCGCCAGCAGCGACCTAAGAAATTCACCCCTCCACTTT. It encodes CASSDLRNSPLHF.

This clonotype was counted a few times. The chain couples TRBV6-5 to TRBJ2-7; 8 nucleotides line up with TRBD2. Unmatched junction bases numbered 9, after V lost 10 bases and J lost 1 base. CDR1 and CDR2 (germline): MNHEY, SVGAGI. The CDR3 consists of 14 residues. Written as DNA, the CDR3 is TGTGCCACCGCCCCGGGGGGGAAATCCTACGAGCAGTACTTC. Protein product: CATAPGGKSYEQYF.

This clonotype was seen more than once but under ten times. The chain recombines TRBV4-1 with TRBJ1-1; TRBD1 might be the D (5 bases). V lost 0 bases, J lost 6 bases, and 11 bases lay in between. This CDR3 has 14 residues. CDR1 is MGHRA, CDR2 YSYEKL, per germline. DNA of the CDR3: TGCGCCAGCAGCCAAGATCGGTCCAGGGCTGAAGCTTTCTTT. Protein product: CASSQDRSRAEAFF.

The V gene is TRBV4-2, the J gene TRBJ2-2, with D tentatively TRBD2 (6 bases). Germline V gives CDR1 LGHNA, CDR2 YNFKEQ. Between the trimmed V and J ends, which lost 0 bases and 1 base, there was a span of 9 bases. The CDR3 covers 16 residues. The DNA for the CDR3 is TGTGCCAGCAGCCAAGAGACTAGTGGGAACACCGGGGAGCTGTTTTTT. Translating it yields CASSQETSGNTGELFF.

This clonotype was seen many times. The chain has TRBV29-1 and TRBJ2-5; D call uncertain. Germline CDR1 and CDR2: SQVTM and ANQGSEA. This CDR3 has 14 residues. V shed 4 bases and J shed 0 bases, with 12 bases lying between them. The DNA of the CDR3 is TGCAGCGTTGCCCAATCACATCACCAAGAGACCCAGTACTTC. It yields the protein CSVAQSHHQETQYF.

This clonotype has only a few counts. This sequence joins TRBV4-3 and TRBJ2-3; 9 nucleotides align to TRBD2. J was trimmed by 2 bases and V by 0 bases; bases with no gene match: 9. CDR3 size: 18 residues. The germline V gene encodes CDR1 LGHNA and CDR2 YSLEER. In nucleotides, the CDR3 is TGCGCCAGCAGCCAAGAATATAGCGGGAGTCTCTACACAGATACGCAGTATTTT. It translates to CASSQEYSGSLYTDTQYF.

The V and J genes are TRBV5-1 and TRBJ2-1; perhaps TRBD2 as D (6 bases). There are 14 residues in the CDR3. Per germline, CDR1 SGHRS and CDR2 YFSETQ. Trimming removed 4 bases from V and 7 bases from J, with 15 bases in between. CDR3 nucleotides: TGCGCCAGCAGCCCCTTAGCGGAGAAAAATGAGCAGTTCTTC. Translation gives CASSPLAEKNEQFF.

This rearrangement joins TRBV7-9 to TRBJ2-3; a weak D match, TRBD1 (5 bases). CDR3 length: 16 amino acids. CDR1 is SEHNR, CDR2 FQNEAQ, per germline (reference sequence). Trimming shortened V by 5 bases and J by 0 bases, and 15 bases separated the two germline ends. The CDR3 is CASSPRTGPSTDTQYF. The DNA for the CDR3 is TGTGCCAGCAGCCCGCGTACAGGTCCTAGCACAGATACGCAGTATTTT.

The table lists this clonotype with a few counts. The chain joins TRBV2 to TRBJ1-5; the D gene is possibly TRBD1 (5 bases). Per the germline V gene, CDR1 is SNHLY and CDR2 is FYNNEI. This CDR3 has 14 amino acids. Trimming took off 6 bases at V and 0 bases at J, with 9 bases between the two ends. CDR3 loop: CASRGLVSNQPQHF. In DNA form, the CDR3 reads TGTGCCAGCAGGGGGCTAGTTAGCAATCAGCCCCAGCATTTT. The variable domain in full, with the rest retrieved from reference TRBV2 and TRBJ1-5, is EPEVTQTPSHQVTQMGQEVILRCVPISNHLYFYWYRQILGQKVEFLVSFYNNEISEKSEIFDDQFSVERPDGSNFTLKIRSTKLEDSAMYFCASRGLVSNQPQHFGDGTRLSIL.

The chain employs TRBV29-1 and TRBJ2-3; D is perhaps TRBD2 (6 bases). Germline CDR1 SQVTM, CDR2 ANQGSEA. This CDR3 spans 15 amino acids. Trimming removed 1 base at V and 0 bases at J, with 11 bases between. The CDR3 DNA reads TGCAGCGTTGAAGTAGGACGGGGGAGCACAGATACGCAGTATTTT. It encodes CSVEVGRGSTDTQYF.

This clonotype turned up a few times. The rearrangement uses TRBV10-3 and TRBJ2-7; possible D gene TRBD1, 6 bases. V lost 5 bases and J 9 bases, leaving 14 bases between the germline ends. The CDR3 has 12 amino acids. Germline V CDR1 and CDR2: ENHRY, SYGVKD. DNA of the CDR3: TGTGCCATCAGTAACAGGGACCAGAGGCAGTACTTC. Protein product: CAISNRDQRQYF.

This clonotype was seen more than once but under ten times. V is TRBV29-1 and J is TRBJ2-7; D gene uncertain. Germline CDR1 reads SQVTM; CDR2 reads ANQGSEA. The CDR3 sequence is 12 residues long. V was pared by 1 base and J by 7 bases, with 11 bases between. CDR3 protein: CSVEARRNEQYF. As DNA, the CDR3 is TGCAGCGTTGAAGCCAGGCGGAATGAGCAGTACTTC.

This clonotype showed up just a few times. The rearrangement joins TRBV9 to TRBJ2-7; 7 bases map to TRBD2. The CDR3 covers 14 residues. The junction had 7 bases not matched to a gene; V was cut back by 2 bases and J by 5 bases. Germline V lookup: CDR1 SGDLS, CDR2 YYNGEE. CDR3 sequence reads: CASSVSGNRNEQYF. CDR3 sequence (DNA): TGTGCCAGCAGCGTCAGCGGGAATCGGAACGAGCAGTACTTC.

This clonotype was seen at least ten times. The rearrangement joins TRBV25-1 to TRBJ2-7; possible D gene TRBD1, 5 bases. Looked up from germline, CDR1 is MGHDK and CDR2 is SYGVNS. This CDR3 spans 18 amino acids. The V gene lost 4 bases and the J gene lost 0 bases, with 22 bases spanning the gap. For the CDR3, the DNA is TGTGCCAGCAGTGCGACTCCGATCGACAGTGTCAGCTCCTACGAGCAGTACTTC. Its protein is CASSATPIDSVSSYEQYF.

V is TRBV28 and J is TRBJ2-7; TRBD2 matches at 10 bases. The CDR3 contains 15 residues. In germline, CDR1 is MDHEN, CDR2 SYDVKM. V was pared by 5 bases and J by 4 bases, with 8 bases of the junction left unmatched. The CDR3, as DNA: TGTGCCAGCAGTGAAGCTAGCGGGAGATCGTACGAGCAGTACTTC. Its translation: CASSEASGRSYEQYF.

This clonotype was counted ten times or more. The chain combines TRBV29-1 with TRBJ2-7, with D possibly being TRBD2 (5 bases). This CDR3 spans 11 amino acids. Trimming removed 6 bases from V and 9 bases from J, with 15 bases in between. Germline V gene lookup returns CDR1 SQVTM and CDR2 ANQGSEA. The CDR3 sequence is CSVHRGVAQYF. Here the CDR3 DNA reads TGCAGCGTCCACCGGGGTGTAGCGCAGTACTTC.

This clonotype has a count of ten or more. One end of the junction fails to match germline, which may point to a read error. This chain connects TRBV4-1 to TRBJ2-7, with a weak D call TRBD2 (5 bases). This CDR3 is 13 amino acids long. The germline V gene has CDR1 MGHRA and CDR2 YSYEKL. This chain's CDR3 is CASSQDIEQDLNF. CDR3 nucleotides: TGCGCCAGCAGCCAAGATATTGAGCAGGACTTGAACTTC.

The CDR3 loop is CASSQDPPGANVLTF. The CDR3, as DNA: TGTGCCAGCAGCCAAGATCCCCCTGGGGCCAACGTCCTGACTTTC. The chain carries TRBV4-2 and TRBJ2-6; D gene unclear. The CDR3 sequence is 15 residues long. V shed 0 bases and J shed 2 bases, with 5 bases lying between them. The germline V gene has CDR1 LGHNA and CDR2 YNFKEQ.

The rearrangement links TRBV3-1 to TRBJ2-1; D may be TRBD2 (6 bases). There are 15 residues in the CDR3. CDR1 is LGHDT, CDR2 YNNKEL, per germline (reference sequence). Trimming left V 6 bases short and J 3 bases short, with 15 bases between. The DNA of the CDR3 is TGTGCCAGCAGTCGTAGACTAGGTTTCTACAATGAGCAGTTCTTC. As protein: CASSRRLGFYNEQFF.

The chain is built from TRBV2 and TRBJ2-1, with D hard to call. Germline V CDR1 and CDR2: SNHLY, FYNNEI. The CDR3 covers 12 residues. V lost 6 bases to trimming and J lost 4 bases, with 7 bases between them. The DNA for the CDR3 is TGTGCCAGCAGGGTCCGTTACAATGAGCAGTTCTTC. This encodes CASRVRYNEQFF.

This clonotype has just a few counts. The rearrangement links TRBV12-3 or TRBV12-4 to TRBJ2-4; no clear D. The CDR3 consists of 17 residues. V gave up 5 bases and J gave up 0 bases, with 17 bases separating them. The CDR3 region has the DNA TGTGCCAGCAGTCTCTGGCCCGCGGTGCTAGCCAAAAACATTCAGTACTTC. Protein product: CASSLWPAVLAKNIQYF.